The T cell receptor (beta chain) described here comes from a study of beta chain features in type 1 diabetes. The CDR3 covers 15 residues. Trimming stripped 7 bases from V and 4 bases from J, with 20 bases between. Germline V gene sequence: CDR1 SNHLY, CDR2 FYNNEI. The authors reverse transcribed all of the isolated RNA, so sequencing captured expressed TCRB transcripts. The repertoire was sequenced with immunoSEQ multiplex PCR; TCRdb's copy has only in-frame clones and lacks some. Here the sample spans about 620,000 clones, about a sixth being singletons. This clone showed up just a few times. The TCR was taken from a man younger than 30 in good health. This chain joins TRBV2 and TRBJ2-7; D perhaps matches TRBD2 (5 bases). Sequencing was carried out using naive CD4+ T cells from blood. The CDR3: CASIVGPSGYYEQYF. CDR3 sequence (DNA): TGTGCCAGCATTGTAGGTCCCAGCGGATATTACGAGCAGTACTTC.